A selection of T cell receptor beta chains follows, all from one sample in a study of blood T cell repertoires in COVID-19. Sequencing was performed with immunoSEQ multiplex PCR; in TCRdb, only in-frame clones are kept and a portion is missing. In the table there are about 230,000 clones, about 85% of which are singletons. The sample consisted of peripheral blood. Source of these receptors: a man aged 35-49 years with acute or convalescent COVID-19. Both conserved end residues are part of each CDR3. Fields, in order: clone size, J gene, V gene, D gene, CDR3 protein, CDR3 DNA. A D gene is named only where the DNA matches it firmly. Size is omitted from some rows. Given values are once, few, many or a class for expanded clones.

size: -; J: TRBJ2-1; V: TRBV27; D: TRBD2; CDR3: CASSSGGIYNEQFF; DNA: TGTGCCAGCAGTTCGGGGGGGATCTACAATGAGCAGTTCTTC
size: few; J: TRBJ2-1; V: TRBV7-9; D: -; CDR3: CASSSLRTTNNEQFF; DNA: TGTGCCAGCAGCTCATTACGGACTACTAACAATGAGCAGTTCTTC
size: -; J: TRBJ1-6; V: TRBV30; D: -; CDR3: CAWSPAGTNNSPLHF; DNA: TGTGCCTGGAGTCCCGCGGGGACTAATAATTCACCCCTCCACTTT
size: -; J: TRBJ1-6; V: TRBV7-8; D: TRBD1; CDR3: CASSFLRDRDPIQALHF; DNA: TGTGCCAGCAGCTTTCTTCGGGACAGGGATCCAATTCAGGCCCTCCACTTT
size: -; J: TRBJ2-3; V: TRBV9; D: -; CDR3: CASSRVGTPTQYF; DNA: TGTGCCAGCAGCCGAGTGGGGACTCCAACGCAGTATTTT
size: once; J: TRBJ1-5; V: TRBV6-5; D: -; CDR3: CASSRENDQPQHF; DNA: TGTGCCAGCAGCAGGGAAAATGATCAGCCCCAGCATTTT
size: -; J: TRBJ1-2; V: TRBV7-8; D: TRBD1; CDR3: CASLPGGGYGYTF; DNA: TGTGCCAGCTTACCAGGGGGCGGCTATGGCTACACCTTC
size: -; J: TRBJ2-5; V: TRBV7-8; D: -; CDR3: CASSPGSGEYETQYF; DNA: TGTGCCAGCAGCCCCGGGTCCGGGGAGTATGAGACCCAGTACTTC
size: -; J: TRBJ1-2; V: TRBV10-3; D: -; CDR3: CAISVSGGSNYGYTF; DNA: TGTGCCATCAGTGTCTCGGGAGGTAGTAACTATGGCTACACCTTC
size: -; J: TRBJ2-5; V: TRBV9; D: -; CDR3: CASSVDSQETQYF; DNA: TGTGCCAGCAGCGTAGACTCTCAAGAGACCCAGTACTTC
size: -; J: TRBJ1-6; V: TRBV3-1/TRBV3-2; D: TRBD1; CDR3: CASSRQGVESPLHF; DNA: TGTGCCAGCAGCCGACAGGGGGTAGAATCACCCCTCCACTTT
size: -; J: TRBJ2-6; V: TRBV9; D: -; CDR3: CASKGDILSVLTF; DNA: TGTGCCAGCAAGGGGGACATTCTCTCCGTCCTGACTTTC
size: -; J: TRBJ2-5; V: TRBV24-1; D: -; CDR3: CATSDLFAGMETQYF; DNA: TGTGCCACCAGTGATTTGTTCGCGGGGATGGAGACCCAGTACTTC
size: -; J: TRBJ2-7; V: TRBV2; D: TRBD1; CDR3: CASSDGTGGFEQYF; DNA: TGTGCCAGCAGTGACGGGACAGGGGGCTTCGAGCAGTACTTC
size: -; J: TRBJ1-3; V: TRBV4-3; D: -; CDR3: CASSQTGTIIGNTIYF; DNA: TGCGCCAGCAGCCAAACAGGGACCATTATTGGAAACACCATATATTTT
size: -; J: TRBJ2-1; V: TRBV9; D: -; CDR3: CASSSGWGLSYNEQFF; DNA: TGTGCCAGCAGCTCAGGGTGGGGGCTTAGCTACAATGAGCAGTTCTTC